Listed here are 6 T cell receptor beta chains from one sample, sequenced in a study of CD8+CD57+ T cells in acquired aplastic anemia. Patients chosen for sequencing had CD8+CD57+ cells that had expanded, as shown by flow cytometry. The TCR beta profiling, which covered VDJ combination and CDR3 sequence, was carried out using genomic DNA as the template. One entry per CDR3 protein, called by TCRdb with MiXCR from the reads. Of approximately 190,000 distinct CDR3 sequences in the sample, approximately 48% are singletons; the top ten hold about 9.5%. Specimen: sorted CD4+, CD8+, or CD8+CD57+ T cells (not recorded which) from PBMCs. The receptors were gathered from a human donor with aplastic anemia.

Details on this clonotype: One base away lies a much larger clone, so this may be a sequencing read error. The chain links TRBV19 to TRBJ1-4; D remains ambiguous. V lost 7 bases to trimming and J lost 4 bases, with 22 bases between them. Per the germline V gene, CDR1 is LNHDA and CDR2 is SQIVND (reference sequence). The CDR3 extends over 17 amino acids. The CDR3 region is CASNTGLTSSNNEKLFF. CDR3 DNA sequence: TGTGCCAGTAATACGGGCCTAACCTCCTCAAATAATGAAAAACTGTTTTTT.

This clonotype was picked up many times. The rearrangement links TRBV20-1 to TRBJ2-1; TRBD2 agrees at 7 bases. The V gene's germline CDR1 is DFQATT and CDR2 SNEGSKA (reference sequence). The CDR3 contains 16 residues. V dropped 2 bases and J dropped 4; count of bases not matched to a gene: 11. CDR3 loop: CSARWALAARYNEQFF. CDR3 DNA: TGCAGTGCTAGATGGGCGCTAGCGGCAAGGTACAATGAGCAGTTCTTC.

This clonotype was seen a handful of times. The chain employs TRBV30 and TRBJ1-6; no reliable D call. In germline, CDR1 is GTSNPN, CDR2 SVGIG (reference sequence). Trimming took off 3 bases at V and 0 bases at J, with 15 bases between the two ends. This CDR3 region has 17 residues. CDR3 coding DNA: TGTGCCTGGAGGGGCAGGACGCCGAGCTCCTATAATTCACCCCTCCACTTT. As protein: CAWRGRTPSSYNSPLHF.

The rearrangement links TRBV10-3 to TRBJ2-3; D call uncertain. CDR1 and CDR2 (germline): ENHRY, SYGVKD. This CDR3 is built from 12 residues. V was shortened by 0 bases and J by 4 bases, with 2 bases between the two germline ends. The CDR3 DNA follows: TGTGCCATCAGTGAGTCGTCAGATACGCAGTATTTT. Its protein product is CAISESSDTQYF.

This clonotype was recorded at least ten times. The chain recombines TRBV25-1 with TRBJ2-7, with 7 nucleotides matching TRBD2. CDR1 is MGHDK and CDR2 is SYGVNS in the germline V gene. This CDR3 has 14 amino acids. After removal of 8 bases from V and 4 bases from J, the junction contained 11 bases not matched to a gene. In DNA, the CDR3 is TGTGCCAGCGTTCGGACTTGCGGGGGTTACGAGCAGTACTTC. As protein: CASVRTCGGYEQYF.

This clonotype was detected a few times. Germline is not matched at one junction end, which may reflect a read error. The chain recombines TRBV2 with TRBJ2-7, with D perhaps assigned TRBD1 or TRBD2 (7 bases each). The CDR3 runs 12 residues. Germline V gene data show CDR1 as SNHLY and CDR2 as FYNNEI. In DNA, the CDR3 is TGTGCCAGCAGTTGGGGGGGGACAGCTGGGGACTTC. It is translated as CASSWGGTAGDF.